This TCR beta chain is from a study of T-cell memory formation after mild COVID-19. V lost 3 bases to trimming and J lost 1 base, with 12 bases between them. The CDR3 has 16 amino acids. Per germline, CDR1 MGHRA and CDR2 YSYEKL. General study results and limits: Prior to infection, memory already included some responding clones, suggesting cross-reactive memory joined. CD4+ bias marked clones expanding day 15 to 37, unlike balanced contracting clones. CD4+ contracting clones were mainly CM and EM; CD8+ ones, EMRA.

There are a few counts of this clonotype. The target antigen is unknown. The authors produced TCR alpha and TCR beta cDNA libraries with sample barcodes and UMIs by 5'RACE using constant-segment primers. TCRdb reprocessed the 5' RACE reads via MiXCR and lists one record per CDR3 protein. Counted here are more than 350,000 distinct CDR3 sequences, 15% to 20% occurring once; the ten biggest clones make up 20% to 25%. This clonotype originated in a man aged 18 to 29 who had mild COVID-19 (a few samples of this study predate the infection). Cell type and time point are not known. The chain couples TRBV4-1 to TRBJ2-2, with D possibly TRBD1 on 6 matching bases. Material: PBMCs or a T cell subset sorted from them (not recorded which). The CDR3 DNA is TGCGCCAGCAGCCATGTCGGCAGGGGGAACACCGGGGAGCTGTTTTTT. Its translation: CASSHVGRGNTGELFF.